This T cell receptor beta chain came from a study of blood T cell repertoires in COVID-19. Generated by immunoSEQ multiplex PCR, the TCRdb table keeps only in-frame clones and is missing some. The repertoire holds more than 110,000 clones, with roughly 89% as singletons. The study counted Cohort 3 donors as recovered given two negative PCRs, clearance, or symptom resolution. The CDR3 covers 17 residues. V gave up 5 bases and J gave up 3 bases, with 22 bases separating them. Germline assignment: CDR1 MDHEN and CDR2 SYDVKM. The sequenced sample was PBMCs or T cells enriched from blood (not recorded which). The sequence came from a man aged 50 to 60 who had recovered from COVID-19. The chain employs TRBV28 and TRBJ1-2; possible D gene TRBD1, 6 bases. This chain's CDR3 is CASSPLLGPEGDYGYTF. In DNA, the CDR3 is TGTGCCAGCAGTCCTCTGTTAGGACCAGAGGGGGACTATGGCTACACCTTC.